Shown below are 15 T cell receptor beta chains from a single sample sequenced in a study of early T cells in non-severe SARS-CoV-2 infection. From the 5' RACE reads, TCRdb called clonotypes with MiXCR, one entry per CDR3 protein. The sample lists 120,000 or so distinct CDR3 sequences, about 12% occurring once. The sample here was whole blood, taken at baseline. These receptor sequences come from an adult who was a healthcare worker with PCR-confirmed SARS-CoV-2 infection or an uninfected control (not recorded which).

This chain uses TRBV5-6 with TRBJ1-2; 7 bases are shared with TRBD1. This CDR3 spans 13 amino acids. The germline V gene has CDR1 SGHDT and CDR2 YYEEEE. V was pared by 3 bases and J by 3 bases, with 2 bases of the junction left unmatched. The CDR3 nucleotides read TGTGCCAGCAGCTCTAGGGGGCACTATGGCTACACCTTC. It encodes CASSSRGHYGYTF.

This clonotype was seen repeatedly, ten times or more. The chain combines TRBV27 with TRBJ1-1; 11 nucleotides match TRBD1. Germline V gene data show CDR1 as MNHEY and CDR2 as SMNVEV (reference sequence). The CDR3 is made up of 18 amino acids. V gave up 3 bases and J gave up 3 bases; unmatched junction bases: 12. DNA for the CDR3: TGTGCCAGCAGTTTCCGAGGACAGGGGGCGTACTTGGACACTGAAGCTTTCTTT. This translates into CASSFRGQGAYLDTEAFF.

The chain joins TRBV18 to TRBJ2-7, with D hard to call. The length of the CDR3 is 13 residues. CDR1 and CDR2 (germline): KGHSH, LQKENI. V shed 4 bases and J shed 3 bases, with 10 bases lying between them. CDR3 nucleotides: TGTGCCAGCTCACAGGGAATCAACTACGAGCAGTACTTC. Its translation: CASSQGINYEQYF.

There are a few counts of this clonotype. The V call is TRBV12-5, the J call TRBJ2-1, with TRBD1 matching over 10 bases. The CDR3 is 15 residues long. Germline V lookup: CDR1 LGHNT, CDR2 FRNRAP. Trimming at V came to 1 base and at J to 8 bases, leaving 5 bases not matched to a gene. CDR3 DNA: TGTGCTAGTGGTTTGGCGGGACAGGGGTGGGATGAGCAGTTCTTC. The encoded protein is CASGLAGQGWDEQFF.

This clonotype was detected ten times or more. The chain is built from TRBV12-3 or TRBV12-4 and TRBJ1-2; D not resolved. Trimming stripped 1 base from V and 4 bases from J, with 10 bases between. The length of the CDR3 is 14 residues. CDR3 DNA: TGTGCCAGCAGTTTAGAGGGCAGATCCTATGGCTACACCTTC. Amino acid sequence: CASSLEGRSYGYTF.

The CDR3 nucleotides are TGTGCCAGCAGCTTGACAGTGGGTACCTACAATGAGCAGTTCTTC. This translates into CASSLTVGTYNEQFF. The chain couples TRBV5-5 to TRBJ2-1; D not resolved. This CDR3 is 15 amino acids long. In germline, CDR1 is SGHKS, CDR2 YYEKEE (reference sequence). Trimming removed 1 base at V and 2 bases at J, with 10 bases between.

The gene calls are TRBV7-2 and TRBJ2-1; D gene uncertain. The CDR3 runs 14 residues. V was pared by 0 bases and J by 7 bases, with 10 bases between. Germline loops: CDR1 SGHTA, CDR2 FQGNSA. CDR3 DNA: TGTGCCAGCAGCTTAGCATCCCCGGTTAATGAGCAGTTCTTC. Translating gives CASSLASPVNEQFF.

This clonotype was found many times. CDR3 sequence: CSVLKRPTDTQYF. DNA for the CDR3: TGCAGCGTTCTCAAGCGCCCCACAGATACGCAGTATTTT. The chain combines TRBV29-1 with TRBJ2-3; no firm D call. The CDR3 runs to 13 residues. Germline loops: CDR1 SQVTM, CDR2 ANQGSEA. V was pared by 5 bases and J by 2 bases, with 11 bases between.

This clonotype was seen more than once but under ten times. The gene calls are TRBV18 and TRBJ2-6; tentative D call: TRBD1 (6 bases). The V gene's germline CDR1 is KGHSH and CDR2 LQKENI. Trimming pared 2 bases from V and 2 bases from J, leaving 16 bases between. The length of the CDR3 is 18 residues. In DNA form, the CDR3 reads TGTGCCAGCTCACCAATATCCTCACAGGGAGCTGGGGCCAACGTCCTGACTTTC. Its protein is CASSPISSQGAGANVLTF.

This rearrangement joins TRBV9 to TRBJ2-3, with D perhaps assigned TRBD1 or TRBD2 (6 bases each). Germline values: CDR1 SGDLS, CDR2 YYNGEE. V lost 1 base to trimming and J lost 6 bases, with 12 bases between them. The CDR3 contains 14 residues. CDR3 DNA sequence: TGTGCCAGCAGCGTAAGGGGGGCAGGGGATACGCAGTATTTT. Residues: CASSVRGAGDTQYF.

This clonotype showed up many times. This rearrangement joins TRBV10-1 to TRBJ1-3; D is unresolved. The germline V gene has CDR1 WNHNN and CDR2 SYGVQD (reference sequence). CDR3 length: 16 residues. V gave up 5 bases and J gave up 0 bases, with 14 bases separating them. Here the CDR3 DNA reads TGCGCCAGCAGTCAAGGAGACGGATTCTCTGGAAACACCATATATTTT. It specifies CASSQGDGFSGNTIYF.

This chain uses TRBV3-1 with TRBJ1-1; no clear D gene. The CDR3 has 12 amino acids. Germline CDR1 LGHDT, CDR2 YNNKEL (reference sequence). Trimming took off 3 bases at V and 3 bases at J, with 5 bases between the two ends. CDR3 coding DNA: TGTGCCAGCAGCCAGTGGGACACTGAAGCTTTCTTT. Its translation: CASSQWDTEAFF.

This clonotype came up a few times. The chain couples TRBV28 to TRBJ2-1; D is ambiguous. Trimming left V 3 bases short and J 8 bases short, with 26 bases between. The length of the CDR3 is 18 residues. In germline, CDR1 is MDHEN, CDR2 SYDVKM. CDR3 in DNA: TGTGCCAGCAGTTTCAGAGGCACCTGGGATGTATTGGTCGATGAGCAGTTCTTC. This gives the protein CASSFRGTWDVLVDEQFF.

The rearrangement uses TRBV29-1 and TRBJ2-7; D perhaps matches TRBD2 (5 bases). The germline CDR1 and CDR2 sequences are SQVTM and ANQGSEA. This CDR3 is 13 amino acids long. The V end was cut by 5 bases, the J end by 0 bases, with 11 bases between. Here the CDR3 reads CSVRGRHSYEQYF. CDR3 in DNA: TGCAGCGTTCGGGGTCGACACTCCTACGAGCAGTACTTC.

The table lists this clonotype with a few counts. The CDR3 protein is CASSSIGSSYEQYF. CDR3 sequence (DNA): TGTGCCAGCTCATCTATCGGGTCTTCCTACGAGCAGTACTTC. This chain joins TRBV18 and TRBJ2-7; D unclear. CDR1 and CDR2 from the germline V gene are KGHSH and LQKENI. V was pared by 5 bases and J by 1 base, with 12 bases between. This CDR3 region has 14 residues.